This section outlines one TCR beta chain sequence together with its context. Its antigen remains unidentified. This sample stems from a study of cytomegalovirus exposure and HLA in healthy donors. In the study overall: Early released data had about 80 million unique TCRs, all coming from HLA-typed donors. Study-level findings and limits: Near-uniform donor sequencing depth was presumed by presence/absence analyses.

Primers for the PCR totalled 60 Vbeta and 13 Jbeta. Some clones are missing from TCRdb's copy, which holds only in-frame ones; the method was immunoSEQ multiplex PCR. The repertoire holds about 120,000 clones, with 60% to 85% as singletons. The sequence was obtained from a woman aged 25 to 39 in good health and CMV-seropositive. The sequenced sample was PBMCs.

CDR3 DNA: TGCGCCAGCAGCCAAGATTTGTGGGGAGGAGCAAAGTACTATGGCTACACCTTC. It translates to CASSQDLWGGAKYYGYTF. The chain carries TRBV4-3 and TRBJ1-2; no clear D. This CDR3 comprises 18 residues. V lost 0 bases to trimming and J lost 3 bases, with 20 bases between them. The germline gives CDR1 LGHNA, CDR2 YSLEER.